Listed here is a single T cell receptor beta chain. Antigen unknown. The read halts 3 residues ahead of the CDR3 end, with the missing end drawn from the germline J gene. This record belongs to a study of T cell clonality in common variable immunodeficiency. V dropped 0 bases and J dropped 2 bases, with 8 bases sitting between them. Per the germline V gene, CDR1 is SGHAT and CDR2 is FQNNGV. This CDR3 has 14 amino acids. Study results and limitations: In common variable immunodeficiency, TCR beta chains reportedly carried fewer deletions and N-nucleotide insertions. Links between repertoire features and CVID complications were heterogeneity-limited. CVID subjects showed higher TCRbeta clonality than healthy controls.

This table comes from immunoSEQ multiplex PCR, and its TCRdb copy is limited to in-frame clones, with some not included. There are about 20,000 clones in the sample, none observed a single time. Blood came from CVID subjects not ill and not taking immunomodulatory or immunosuppressive medication. Heparinized whole blood, roughly 4.5 to 9 ml, came from each donor. Sequencing used peripheral blood mononuclear cells. The V gene is TRBV11-2, the J gene TRBJ2-7; D call uncertain. This TCR came from a human donor with common variable immunodeficiency. CDR3 bases read: TGTGCCAGCAGCTTAGACTCGTTAACCTACGAG. Its protein is CASSLDSLTYE. The entire CDR3 protein reads CASSLDSLTYEQYF.